The 9 T cell receptor beta chains reported below all come from one sample, sequenced in a study of T-cell reconstitution after alpha-beta-depleted transplantation in children. Preparing the TCRbeta library involved the use of unique molecular identifiers. TCRdb re-derived calls from the PCR reads in MiXCR, one entry per CDR3 protein. This table holds about 70,000 distinct CDR3 sequences, under 13% found once. The specimen comprised PBMCs, sampled before TCRalphabeta/CD19-depleted stem cell transplant. These receptors came from a boy under 18 with acute myeloid leukemia, due to receive a stem cell transplant.

This clonotype was seen at least ten times. This chain links TRBV6-5 with TRBJ2-7; either TRBD1 or TRBD2 may fit D (6 bases each). The germline V gene encodes CDR1 MNHEY and CDR2 SVGAGI. The CDR3 consists of 15 residues. Between the trimmed V and J ends, which lost 0 bases and 1 base, there was a span of 10 bases. The CDR3 nucleotides are TGTGCCAGCAGTTACTCCGGGGGCACGTCCTACGAGCAGTACTTC. Translated: CASSYSGGTSYEQYF.

The J gene is TRBJ1-2, the V gene TRBV7-7, with 10 bases identical to TRBD1. Unmatched junction bases numbered 9, after V lost 4 bases and J lost 7 bases. The CDR3 has 15 amino acids. The germline CDR1 and CDR2 sequences are SSHAT and FNYEAQ (reference sequence). The CDR3 reads CASSSLDRGNRGYTF. The CDR3 DNA sequence: TGTGCCAGCAGCTCCTTGGACAGGGGGAATCGTGGCTACACCTTC.

This clonotype was detected a few times. The chain is built from TRBV5-1 and TRBJ2-1, with D tentatively TRBD2 (7 bases). In germline, CDR1 is SGHRS, CDR2 YFSETQ. V was trimmed by 0 bases and J by 5 bases, leaving 12 bases between them. The CDR3 runs 15 residues. CDR3 sequence (DNA): TGCGCCAGCAGCTTGGTCTCGGGGGGCAACAATGAGCAGTTCTTC. This translates into CASSLVSGGNNEQFF.

The chain carries TRBV19 and TRBJ1-1; the match to TRBD1 covers 8 bases. CDR3 size: 14 residues. Per the germline V gene, CDR1 is LNHDA and CDR2 is SQIVND (reference sequence). Trimming removed 7 bases from V and 1 base from J; junction bases left unmatched: 5. The CDR3 region has the DNA TGTGCCAGTATAACCGACAGGGGGAACACTGAAGCTTTCTTT. Residues: CASITDRGNTEAFF.

In its sample, this clonotype was seen many times. V usage is TRBV28 and J usage is TRBJ2-1, with 8 bases identical to TRBD2. Germline V lookup: CDR1 MDHEN, CDR2 SYDVKM. Trimming took 8 bases from V and 2 from J; bases not matched to a gene: 11. The CDR3 totals 16 residues. This CDR3 reads CASSPGGTRPYNEQFF. CDR3 bases: TGTGCCAGCTCACCGGGGGGGACACGACCCTACAATGAGCAGTTCTTC.

Many counts were recorded for this clonotype. The rearrangement joins TRBV27 to TRBJ1-5; D unresolved. V was cut by 5 bases and J by 5 bases, with 10 bases left in between. CDR3 size: 13 residues. Per germline, CDR1 MNHEY and CDR2 SMNVEV (reference sequence). The CDR3 here is CASSVRGHQPQHF. CDR3 in DNA: TGTGCCAGCAGTGTACGAGGCCATCAGCCCCAGCATTTT.

This clonotype was seen at least ten times. CDR3 in amino acids: CASSLTLLYGYTF. The CDR3 coding sequence is TGTGCCAGCAGTTTGACACTACTCTATGGCTACACCTTC. The rearrangement uses TRBV12-3 or TRBV12-4 and TRBJ1-2; D unresolved. Trimming took 3 bases from V and 4 from J, leaving 9 bases between them. CDR3 length: 13 amino acids.

Many counts were recorded for this clonotype. The chain is built from TRBV7-8 and TRBJ2-1; D is perhaps TRBD2 (6 bases). The germline gives CDR1 SGHVS, CDR2 FQNEAQ. This CDR3 contains 16 residues. V lost 7 bases and J lost 5, with 21 bases in between. The CDR3 reads CASNPAGSPRNNEQFF. In nucleotides, the CDR3 is TGTGCCAGCAACCCCGCGGGGAGTCCACGCAACAATGAGCAGTTCTTC. Combining the CDR3 with reference TRBV7-8 and TRBJ2-1 gives the whole variable domain GAGVSQSPRYKVAKRGQDVALRCDPISGHVSLFWYQQALGQGPEFLTYFQNEAQLDKSGLPSDRFFAERPEGSVSTLKIQRTQQEDSAVYLCASNPAGSPRNNEQFFGPGTRLTVL.

The chain couples TRBV18 to TRBJ2-1, with a possible D match to TRBD2 (5 bases). The CDR3 has 18 amino acids. Germline assignment: CDR1 KGHSH and CDR2 LQKENI. The germline V and J ends were trimmed by 2 bases and 0 bases, with 17 bases remaining between them. The CDR3 region has the DNA TGTGCCAGCTCACCAGTGACGACTACACGTAGCTCCTACAATGAGCAGTTCTTC. It codes for CASSPVTTTRSSYNEQFF.